This T cell receptor beta chain was recorded in a study of blood T cell repertoires in COVID-19. The overall study: COVID-19 samples collected from the United States, Italy and Spain covered acute and convalescent phases. T cells, B-cell-depleted T cells, or PBMCs provided the cDNA or gDNA that served as material.

Sequencing was performed with immunoSEQ multiplex PCR; in TCRdb, only in-frame clones are kept and a portion is missing. The sample contains about 170,000 clones, 84% of which appear only once. The CDR3 sequence is 20 residues long. The genes are TRBV21-1 and TRBJ2-2; the D segment call TRBD2 is taken from the table without a DNA check. TRBV21-1 is classified as a pseudogene. This TCR was recovered from a human donor with acute or convalescent COVID-19. The donor label of this sample is uncertain. Sequenced: peripheral blood. The CDR3 sequence is CASSKAAAGYTGSNTGELFF. DNA of the CDR3: TGTGCCAGCAGCAAAGCCGCCGCCGGGTACACCGGCTCGAACACCGGGGAGCTGTTTTTT.